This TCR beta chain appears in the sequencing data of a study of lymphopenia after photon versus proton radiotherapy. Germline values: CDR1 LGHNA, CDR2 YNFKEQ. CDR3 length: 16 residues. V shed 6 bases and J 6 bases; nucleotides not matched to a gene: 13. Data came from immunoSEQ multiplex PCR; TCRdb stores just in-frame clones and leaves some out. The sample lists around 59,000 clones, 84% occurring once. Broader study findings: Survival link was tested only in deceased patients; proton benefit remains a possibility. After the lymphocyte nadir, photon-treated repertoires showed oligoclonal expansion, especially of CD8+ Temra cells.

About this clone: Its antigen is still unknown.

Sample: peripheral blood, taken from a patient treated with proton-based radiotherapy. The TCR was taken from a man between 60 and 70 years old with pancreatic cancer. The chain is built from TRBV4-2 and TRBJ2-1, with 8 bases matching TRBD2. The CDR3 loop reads CASSSLSGTSVNEQFF. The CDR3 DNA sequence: TGTGCCAGCAGTTCTCTTAGCGGGACTTCCGTCAATGAGCAGTTCTTC.